This passage covers 32 T cell receptor beta chains from one sample sequenced in a study of T-cell reconstitution after alpha-beta-depleted transplantation in children. Preparation of the TCRbeta library involved a method that used unique molecular identifiers. Each CDR3 protein gets one entry after TCRdb re-called the PCR reads with MiXCR. The data show 120,000 or so distinct CDR3 sequences, about 9.4% seen once. Here the sequenced sample was PBMCs from the stem cell graft donor, taken from the stem cell graft. The receptors were gathered from a human donor who donated a stem cell graft to a child with acute lymphoblastic leukemia.

This clonotype has at least ten counts. The gene calls are TRBV9 and TRBJ2-7; 8 bases align to TRBD2. Trimming took 0 bases from V and 6 from J; bases not matched to a gene: 5. The CDR3 loop spans 14 amino acids. Germline-derived CDR1 and CDR2 are SGDLS and YYNGEE. The CDR3 loop reads CASSVAGRAGEQYF. DNA of the CDR3: TGTGCCAGCAGCGTAGCCGGGAGGGCGGGCGAGCAGTACTTC.

In this sample, this clonotype turned up many times. The chain carries TRBV6-1 and TRBJ2-3; D is undetermined. The CDR3 is 17 residues long. Germline V gene sequence: CDR1 MNHNS, CDR2 SASEGT. V was cut by 6 bases and J by 1 base, with 20 bases left in between. The CDR3 nucleotides are TGTGCCAGCAGCCTCTCGCGTGGGCCGACGGGCACAGATACGCAGTATTTT. Residues: CASSLSRGPTGTDTQYF.

About this clonotype itself: A much larger clone differs from this one at a single base, so this may be a read error. CDR3 coding DNA: TGCTCCAGCAGTGAAGGAGGGAGTGAGACCCAGTACTTC. This codes for CSSSEGGSETQYF. The genes are TRBV10-1 and TRBJ2-5; maybe TRBD2 (6 bases). Germline assignment: CDR1 WNHNN and CDR2 SYGVQD (reference sequence). This CDR3 has 13 residues.

This chain links TRBV1 with TRBJ2-1; the D call of TRBD2 is as the table states it, not checked on the DNA. TRBV1 is a pseudogene segment. The CDR3 consists of 16 residues. The CDR3 DNA is TGCACCAGCAGCCCCCGTAGCGGGCAGGGTCACAATGAGCAGTTCTTC. Translated: CTSSPRSGQGHNEQFF.

This clonotype appeared many times. The chain is built from TRBV4-1 and TRBJ2-5; 7 bases are shared with TRBD2. Germline assignment: CDR1 MGHRA and CDR2 YSYEKL. The CDR3 has 15 amino acids. The trim removed 0 bases at V and 4 bases at J, leaving 5 bases unmatched. The CDR3 nucleotides read TGCGCCAGCAGCCAAGATCCGGGCGGGGGAGAGACCCAGTACTTC. Its translation: CASSQDPGGGETQYF.

This clonotype was picked up many times. This chain connects TRBV12-3 or TRBV12-4 to TRBJ2-1; D perhaps matches TRBD2 (6 bases). There are 16 residues in the CDR3. V lost 5 bases to trimming and J lost 2 bases, with 16 bases between them. The CDR3 loop reads CASSTPGGRTYNEQFF. DNA of the CDR3: TGTGCCAGCAGTACCCCCGGGGGAAGGACCTACAATGAGCAGTTCTTC.

This clonotype was seen many times. CDR3 DNA sequence: TGCGCCAGCTCAACCGGAAGGGGTCGAGAGACCCAGTACTTC. It encodes CASSTGRGRETQYF. The chain has TRBV5-1 and TRBJ2-5, with D possibly being TRBD1 (5 bases). The V gene lost 7 bases and the J gene lost 4 bases, with 17 bases spanning the gap. The CDR3 extends over 14 amino acids. The germline CDR1 and CDR2 sequences are SGHRS and YFSETQ.

This clonotype was counted at least ten times. The V and J genes are TRBV20-1 and TRBJ1-1, with D possibly TRBD1 on 6 matching bases. V lost 3 bases to trimming and J lost 0 bases, with 11 bases between them. Germline CDR1 and CDR2: DFQATT and SNEGSKA (reference sequence). The CDR3 sequence is 14 residues long. The CDR3 region is CSARAGALNTEAFF. CDR3 nucleotide sequence: TGCAGTGCTAGGGCAGGGGCTCTGAACACTGAAGCTTTCTTT.

This clonotype was recorded at least ten times. The chain employs TRBV9 and TRBJ2-7; D is unclear. Germline values: CDR1 SGDLS, CDR2 YYNGEE. The CDR3 spans 17 residues. Trimming stripped 4 bases from V and 2 bases from J, with 22 bases between. CDR3 bases: TGTGCCAGCAGCCCCCGAGACGGTATAGGTCTAACCTACGAGCAGTACTTC. This translates into CASSPRDGIGLTYEQYF.

The table lists this clonotype with many counts. V gene TRBV20-1 combines with J gene TRBJ1-5; TRBD1 aligns across 8 bases. V dropped 4 bases and J dropped 0; count of bases not matched to a gene: 5. This CDR3 contains 15 residues. Germline V gives CDR1 DFQATT, CDR2 SNEGSKA (reference sequence). In DNA form, the CDR3 reads TGCAGTGCTAAAGGACAGGGAAATAGCAATCAGCCCCAGCATTTT. Its translation is CSAKGQGNSNQPQHF.

This clonotype showed up many times. The V call is TRBV5-1, the J call TRBJ2-7; TRBD1 aligns across 9 bases. The CDR3 runs to 14 residues. Trimming at V came to 5 bases and at J to 3 bases, leaving 6 bases not matched to a gene. CDR1 is SGHRS, CDR2 YFSETQ, per germline. CDR3 sequence reads: CASRETGGRYEQYF. The DNA for the CDR3 is TGCGCCAGCAGGGAAACAGGGGGCCGCTACGAGCAGTACTTC.

This clonotype was observed at least ten times. The gene calls are TRBV5-1 and TRBJ2-7; 10 positions agree with TRBD1. The CDR3 is 14 amino acids. The germline V gene encodes CDR1 SGHRS and CDR2 YFSETQ. The V gene end was trimmed by 0 bases and the J gene end by 6 bases; junction bases not matched to a gene: 3. As DNA, the CDR3 is TGCGCCAGCAGCTTGGGGACAGGGGGTGTCGAGCAGTACTTC. Translated, it gives CASSLGTGGVEQYF.

The table lists this clonotype with many counts. V is TRBV12-3 or TRBV12-4 and J is TRBJ1-2; TRBD1 is a possible D gene (5 bases). V was shortened by 5 bases and J by 3 bases, with 13 bases between the two germline ends. The CDR3 length is 14 residues. This CDR3 reads CASSRWDGDYGYTF. The CDR3 DNA sequence: TGTGCCAGCAGTCGATGGGACGGCGACTATGGCTACACCTTC.

In its sample, this clonotype was seen many times. The chain joins TRBV5-6 to TRBJ1-5, with 9 bases identical to TRBD1. Germline V gene sequence: CDR1 SGHDT, CDR2 YYEEEE. J was trimmed by 5 bases and V by 0 bases; bases with no gene match: 3. CDR3 size: 15 residues. The CDR3 coding sequence is TGTGCCAGCAGCTTGGTGGGACAGGGCGATCAGCCCCAGCATTTT. Its translation: CASSLVGQGDQPQHF.

This clonotype was seen at least ten times. The chain recombines TRBV12-3 or TRBV12-4 with TRBJ1-4; 8 positions match TRBD1. The CDR3 runs to 16 residues. J gave up 8 bases and V 5 bases, and 13 bases lay outside the gene matches. The CDR3 region is CASSAPSGGLGEKLFF. The CDR3, as DNA: TGTGCCAGCAGTGCGCCATCAGGGGGCTTAGGCGAAAAACTGTTTTTT.

This clonotype was counted many times. The V and J genes are TRBV24-1 and TRBJ2-3, with a possible D match to TRBD1 (5 bases). The germline V gene encodes CDR1 KGHDR and CDR2 SFDVKD. V lost 3 bases, J lost 2 bases, and 8 bases lay in between. The CDR3 covers 14 residues. As DNA, the CDR3 is TGTGCCACCAGTGATCAAGGGGCCACAGATACGCAGTATTTT. It specifies CATSDQGATDTQYF.

This clonotype has a count of ten or more. V gene TRBV5-1 combines with J gene TRBJ1-2; a possible D gene is TRBD1 (6 bases). Trimming shortened V by 0 bases and J by 4 bases, and 10 bases separated the two germline ends. This CDR3 region has 14 residues. Germline CDR1 SGHRS, CDR2 YFSETQ. This CDR3 reads CASSLVPGAYGYTF. CDR3 DNA: TGCGCCAGCAGCTTGGTTCCGGGGGCCTATGGCTACACCTTC. The whole variable domain, filled in from reference TRBV5-1 and TRBJ1-2, reads KAGVTQTPRYLIKTRGQQVTLSCSPISGHRSVSWYQQTPGQGLQFLFEYFSETQRNKGNFPGRFSGRQFSNSRSEMNVSTLELGDSALYLCASSLVPGAYGYTFGSGTRLTVV.

This clonotype was seen repeatedly, ten times or more. The J gene is TRBJ1-1, the V gene TRBV7-2, with D possibly being TRBD1 (6 bases). The CDR3 is made up of 14 amino acids. CDR1 and CDR2 from the germline V gene are SGHTA and FQGNSA. Trimming removed 6 bases at V and 0 bases at J, with 11 bases between. CDR3 coding DNA: TGTGCCAGCAGGCGACAGGCGATGAACACTGAAGCTTTCTTT. This encodes CASRRQAMNTEAFF. The variable domain in full, with the rest retrieved from reference TRBV7-2 and TRBJ1-1, is GAGVSQSPSNKVTEKGKDVELRCDPISGHTALYWYRQSLGQGLEFLIYFQGNSAPDKSGLPSDRFSAERTGGSVSTLTIQRTQQEDSAVYLCASRRQAMNTEAFFGQGTRLTVV.

This clonotype has at least ten counts. The rearrangement links TRBV6-1 to TRBJ2-7; 10 nucleotides agree with TRBD2. The J segment lost 0 bases and the V segment lost 6 bases, leaving 8 bases of the junction unmatched. The CDR3 consists of 16 residues. In germline, CDR1 is MNHNS, CDR2 SASEGT. In DNA form, the CDR3 reads TGTGCCAGCAGCTCCCCGACTAGCGGGCACTCCTACGAGCAGTACTTC. This translates into CASSSPTSGHSYEQYF.

This clonotype was observed at least ten times. V usage is TRBV5-1 and J usage is TRBJ2-7; 9 bases agree with TRBD1. The J segment lost 3 bases and the V segment lost 3 bases, leaving 4 bases of the junction unmatched. CDR1 and CDR2 (germline): SGHRS, YFSETQ. The CDR3 is 14 residues long. This chain's CDR3 is CASSSLGQGYEQYF. The CDR3 DNA is TGCGCCAGCAGCTCTCTGGGACAGGGCTACGAGCAGTACTTC. The full variable domain, its missing parts supplied by reference TRBV5-1 and TRBJ2-7, is KAGVTQTPRYLIKTRGQQVTLSCSPISGHRSVSWYQQTPGQGLQFLFEYFSETQRNKGNFPGRFSGRQFSNSRSEMNVSTLELGDSALYLCASSSLGQGYEQYFGPGTRLTVT.

In its sample, this clonotype was seen many times. This chain uses TRBV5-1 with TRBJ1-6; 9 bases align to TRBD1. The CDR3 is 16 amino acids. Per germline, CDR1 SGHRS and CDR2 YFSETQ. J lost 7 bases, V lost 4 bases, and 9 bases had no gene match. The CDR3 sequence is CASSPGTGSQNSPLHF. As DNA, the CDR3 is TGCGCCAGCAGCCCCGGGACAGGGAGTCAGAATTCACCCCTCCACTTT.

Ten or more counts support this clonotype. J is TRBJ2-5 and V is TRBV20-1; the match to TRBD2 covers 8 bases. From germline, CDR1 is DFQATT and CDR2 SNEGSKA (reference sequence). The ends lost 6 bases at V and 2 bases at J; junction bases unmatched: 17. This CDR3 is built from 17 residues. The CDR3 loop reads CSAYHPEGSGGQETQYF. In DNA, the CDR3 is TGCAGTGCCTACCACCCTGAGGGGAGCGGGGGTCAAGAGACCCAGTACTTC.

This clonotype was counted many times. The rearrangement joins TRBV27 to TRBJ1-3; TRBD1 agrees at 7 bases. This CDR3 spans 19 amino acids. The J segment lost 1 base and the V segment lost 6 bases, leaving 18 bases of the junction unmatched. Germline V gene data show CDR1 as MNHEY and CDR2 as SMNVEV (reference sequence). CDR3 nucleotides: TGTGCCAGCAGCCCGCAGGCTCTTCGGACAGGAGAGTCTGGAAACACCATATATTTT. Translating it yields CASSPQALRTGESGNTIYF.

This clonotype was observed at least ten times. This chain uses TRBV7-8 with TRBJ2-5; unclear D gene. The CDR3 spans 11 residues. Per the germline V gene, CDR1 is SGHVS and CDR2 is FQNEAQ. Deletions cut 5 bases from V and 5 bases from J, with 6 bases between. CDR3 residues: CASSRRETQYF. The CDR3 bases are TGTGCCAGCAGCCGGCGCGAGACCCAGTACTTC.

This clonotype was detected ten times or more. CDR3 in DNA: TGTGCTACAACCGGGGTGGGCCTTTACGAGCAGTACTTC. Translating it yields CATTGVGLYEQYF. This chain connects TRBV6-1 to TRBJ2-7; possible D gene TRBD2, 5 bases. CDR1 and CDR2 (germline): MNHNS, SASEGT. CDR3 length: 13 amino acids.

This clonotype was observed many times. The chain employs TRBV7-3 and TRBJ1-2, with a tentative D call TRBD1 (6 bases). Germline V gives CDR1 SGHTA, CDR2 FQGTGA. There are 15 residues in the CDR3. V gave up 5 bases and J gave up 0 bases, with 13 bases separating them. CDR3 loop: CASSPDRRANYGYTF. DNA of the CDR3: TGTGCCAGCAGCCCTGACAGGAGAGCTAACTATGGCTACACCTTC.

This clonotype was seen many times. The chain is built from TRBV12-3 or TRBV12-4 and TRBJ2-3; the D gene is possibly TRBD2 (6 bases). The CDR3 contains 15 residues. Trimming removed 3 bases from V and 3 bases from J, with 13 bases in between. CDR3 amino acids: CASSFSGVGTDTQYF. The CDR3 DNA follows: TGTGCCAGCAGTTTTAGCGGAGTGGGGACAGATACGCAGTATTTT.

The sample holds many counts of this clonotype. The chain carries TRBV5-1 and TRBJ1-6; D is perhaps TRBD1 (5 bases). Trimming pared 2 bases from V and 8 bases from J, leaving 11 bases between. CDR1 is SGHRS, CDR2 YFSETQ, per germline. The CDR3 is made up of 14 amino acids. This CDR3 reads CASSFQGGDSPLHF. DNA for the CDR3: TGCGCCAGCAGCTTCCAGGGTGGGGATTCACCCCTCCACTTT.

This clonotype was recorded many times. The chain has TRBV10-3 and TRBJ1-1; D remains unclear. Trimming removed 8 bases from V and 0 bases from J, with 10 bases in between. The germline V gene has CDR1 ENHRY and CDR2 SYGVKD. The CDR3 runs 13 residues. This CDR3 reads CAIESGLNTEAFF. The CDR3 DNA reads as TGTGCCATCGAATCCGGGCTGAACACTGAAGCTTTCTTT.

The sample holds a few counts of this clonotype. The chain carries TRBV28 and TRBJ2-7; unclear D gene. Germline V gives CDR1 MDHEN, CDR2 SYDVKM. The CDR3 length is 15 residues. Between the trimmed V and J ends, which lost 2 bases and 2 bases, there was a span of 13 bases. The CDR3 DNA is TGTGCCAGCAGTTTAGGGCTAGGATCACCCTACGAGCAGTACTTC. It encodes CASSLGLGSPYEQYF.

This clonotype showed up many times. The V and J genes are TRBV25-1 and TRBJ2-1; D may match TRBD1 or TRBD2 (6 bases each). The CDR3 totals 14 residues. The germline CDR1 and CDR2 sequences are MGHDK and SYGVNS. V lost 4 bases and J lost 5, with 12 bases in between. The CDR3 nucleotides are TGTGCCAGCAGTGGGGGGGCTGGGGACAATGAGCAGTTCTTC. It translates to CASSGGAGDNEQFF.

This clonotype showed up many times. The V call is TRBV6-2 or TRBV6-3, the J call TRBJ2-7; 8 bases fit TRBD1. Looked up from germline, CDR1 is MNHEY and CDR2 is SVGEGT. The CDR3 is made up of 17 amino acids. J was trimmed by 2 bases and V by 2 bases; bases with no gene match: 11. The CDR3 here is CASSYRRLGQEPYEQYF. The CDR3 nucleotides are TGTGCCAGCAGTTACCGACGCCTGGGACAGGAGCCCTACGAGCAGTACTTC.